These 14 T cell receptor beta chains were all obtained from the same sample, sequenced in a study of Ad26.COV2.S vaccination and SARS-CoV-2 variants. This table comes from immunoSEQ multiplex PCR, and its TCRdb copy is limited to in-frame clones, with some not included. The sample has approximately 400,000 clones, around 90% seen once; the top ten hold roughly 3.9%. The sequences come from peripheral blood, collected after recovery from COVID-19. The origin of the receptors is a human donor who had recovered from COVID-19.

The V call is TRBV3-1 (or the pseudogene TRBV3-2), the J call TRBJ2-3, with D hard to call. V lost 1 base to trimming and J lost 2 bases, with 10 bases between them. Germline assignment: CDR1 LGHDT and CDR2 YNNKEL (reference sequence). The CDR3 extends over 15 amino acids. CDR3 amino acids: CASSQGRSLTDTQYF. The CDR3 nucleotides are TGTGCCAGCAGCCAAGGCAGGTCGCTCACAGATACGCAGTATTTT.

CDR3 in amino acids: CASSLDTGTTDTQYF. CDR3 in DNA: TGCGCCAGCAGCTTGGACACAGGGACCACAGATACGCAGTATTTT. The chain carries TRBV5-1 and TRBJ2-3, with D maybe TRBD1 (6 bases). Between the trimmed V and J ends, which lost 0 bases and 2 bases, there was a span of 10 bases. Germline assignment: CDR1 SGHRS and CDR2 YFSETQ. The CDR3 sequence is 15 residues long.

The gene calls are TRBV2 and TRBJ2-7; D is ambiguous. Germline V gene lookup returns CDR1 SNHLY and CDR2 FYNNEI. The CDR3 totals 12 residues. Between the trimmed V and J ends, which lost 6 bases and 3 bases, there was a span of 9 bases. CDR3 bases: TGTGCCAGCAGAACGGACGGCTACGAGCAGTACTTC. It codes for CASRTDGYEQYF.

J is TRBJ2-1 and V is TRBV5-4; D gene ambiguous. Trimming removed 3 bases at V and 8 bases at J, with 6 bases between. The length of the CDR3 is 11 residues. CDR1 and CDR2 (germline): SGHNT, YYREEE (reference sequence). CDR3 sequence (DNA): TGTGCCAGCAGCTCGAGAGATGAGCAGTTCTTC. This encodes CASSSRDEQFF.

This chain uses TRBV5-1 with TRBJ2-2, with D perhaps matching TRBD1 (6 bases). The CDR3 totals 16 residues. Germline assignment: CDR1 SGHRS and CDR2 YFSETQ. V was shortened by 3 bases and J by 1 base, with 13 bases between the two germline ends. The CDR3: CASSSRATGNTGELFF. The CDR3 DNA is TGCGCCAGCAGCTCAAGAGCGACAGGGAACACCGGGGAGCTGTTTTTT.

This clone was detected only once. The rearrangement uses TRBV9 and TRBJ1-6; no definite D call. Trimming took off 0 bases at V and 8 bases at J, with 9 bases between the two ends. CDR1 is SGDLS and CDR2 is YYNGEE in the germline V gene. The CDR3 is made up of 14 amino acids. The DNA for the CDR3 is TGTGCCAGCAGCGTAGCTGGGGTGGATTCACCCCTCCACTTT. Its translation: CASSVAGVDSPLHF. The variable domain in full, completed from reference TRBV9 and TRBJ1-6, reads DSGVTQTPKHLITATGQRVTLRCSPRSGDLSVYWYQQSLDQGLQFLIQYYNGEERAKGNILERFSAQQFPDLHSELNLSSLELGDSALYFCASSVAGVDSPLHFGNGTRLTVT.

The chain joins TRBV6-5 to TRBJ1-2; a possible D gene is TRBD1 (5 bases). Germline CDR1 MNHEY, CDR2 SVGAGI. The length of the CDR3 is 15 residues. Trimming removed 2 bases from V and 10 bases from J, with 20 bases in between. In nucleotides, the CDR3 is TGTGCCAGCAGTTACGGTCTCGGGGGGGACCTTTCCTACACCTTC. This gives the protein CASSYGLGGDLSYTF.

V is TRBV27 and J is TRBJ1-1; D gene unclear. Germline-derived CDR1 and CDR2 are MNHEY and SMNVEV (reference sequence). The CDR3 spans 14 residues. V lost 3 bases and J 0 bases, leaving 8 bases between the germline ends. The CDR3 loop reads CASSFVGMNTEAFF. CDR3 in DNA: TGTGCCAGCAGTTTTGTGGGAATGAACACTGAAGCTTTCTTT.

V usage is TRBV2 and J usage is TRBJ1-6; D may be TRBD1 (5 bases). The V gene's germline CDR1 is SNHLY and CDR2 FYNNEI. V lost 10 bases to trimming and J lost 8 bases, with 21 bases between them. This CDR3 has 15 amino acids. CDR3 sequence: CATAGPQGTDSPLHF. The CDR3, as DNA: TGTGCCACCGCTGGACCTCAGGGAACAGATTCACCCCTCCACTTT.

The chain links TRBV9 to TRBJ1-2, with D tentatively TRBD1 (5 bases). With 4 bases removed from V and 5 bases from J, the gap between germline ends came to 18 bases. The CDR3 contains 15 residues. Per the germline V gene, CDR1 is SGDLS and CDR2 is YYNGEE. The DNA for the CDR3 is TGTGCCAGCAGCCCTAGCCCGGGAGGGGAATATGGCTACACCTTC. Translation gives CASSPSPGGEYGYTF.

The rearrangement uses TRBV3-1 (or the pseudogene TRBV3-2) and TRBJ1-2; D remains unclear. This CDR3 is 13 amino acids long. Germline assignment: CDR1 LGHDT and CDR2 YNNKEL (reference sequence). V was shortened by 0 bases and J by 9 bases, with 11 bases between the two germline ends. Written as DNA, the CDR3 is TGTGCCAGCAGCCAAGATCACGGGGTTCGCTACACCTTC. Encoded protein: CASSQDHGVRYTF.

This chain joins TRBV18 and TRBJ1-1, with D perhaps TRBD1 (6 bases). The CDR3 has 16 residues. The V and J ends lost 5 bases and 1 base respectively, with 17 bases between them. The germline gives CDR1 KGHSH, CDR2 LQKENI. In nucleotides, the CDR3 is TGTGCCAGCTCAGCCAAGGACAGAATTAGGAACACTGAAGCTTTCTTT. Amino acids: CASSAKDRIRNTEAFF.

The chain has TRBV25-1 and TRBJ2-5; tentative D call: TRBD1 (7 bases). This CDR3 region has 17 residues. Trimming took off 0 bases at V and 4 bases at J, with 18 bases between the two ends. CDR1 is MGHDK and CDR2 is SYGVNS in the germline V gene. The CDR3 sequence: CASSEYIRAGGTETQYF. DNA for the CDR3: TGTGCCAGCAGTGAATATATTCGGGCAGGGGGGACAGAGACCCAGTACTTC. The whole variable domain, remainder taken from reference TRBV25-1 and TRBJ2-5, is EADIYQTPRYLVIGTGKKITLECSQTMGHDKMYWYQQDPGMELHLIHYSYGVNSTEKGDLSSESTVSRIRTEHFPLTLESARPSHTSQYLCASSEYIRAGGTETQYFGPGTRLLVL.

The J gene is TRBJ1-2, the V gene TRBV27, with D unresolved. In germline, CDR1 is MNHEY, CDR2 SMNVEV (reference sequence). Trimming pared 3 bases from V and 4 bases from J, leaving 12 bases between. The CDR3 consists of 14 residues. CDR3 nucleotide sequence: TGTGCCAGCAGTTTTAGTGGAAATGCCTATGGCTACACCTTC. Translating gives CASSFSGNAYGYTF.